Listed below are T cell receptor beta chains from one sample, sequenced in a study of blood T cell repertoires in COVID-19. This table comes from immunoSEQ multiplex PCR, and its TCRdb copy is limited to in-frame clones, with some not included. This repertoire shows around 260,000 clones, less than 85% found once; its top ten account for 4.6%. Sequencing was done on a sample of peripheral blood. These receptors all come from a man in his 60s who had recovered from COVID-19. Both conserved end residues are part of each CDR3. Fields, in order: CDR3 protein, CDR3 DNA, clone size, V gene, D gene, J gene. A D gene is named only where the DNA matches it firmly. The size of a clone is reported for some rows only, either as once, few or many, or as a class for expanded clones.

CDR3 protein: CASSLQPTGANNEQFF; CDR3 DNA: TGTGCCAGCAGCCTTCAACCAACAGGGGCGAACAATGAGCAGTTCTTC; clone size: NA; V gene: TRBV11-2; D gene: TRBD1; J gene: TRBJ2-1
CDR3 protein: CASSLETGGTQYF; CDR3 DNA: TGCGCCAGCAGCTTGGAGACAGGGGGGACCCAGTACTTC; clone size: NA; V gene: TRBV5-1; D gene: TRBD1; J gene: TRBJ2-5
CDR3 protein: CASSLLTGRPYF; CDR3 DNA: TGTGCCAGCAGTTTATTAACAGGAAGGCCGTACTTC; clone size: NA; V gene: TRBV28; D gene: NA; J gene: TRBJ2-4
CDR3 protein: CSVEDSMIRVNTEAFF; CDR3 DNA: TGCAGCGTTGAAGACTCAATGATTCGGGTGAACACTGAAGCTTTCTTT; clone size: NA; V gene: TRBV29-1; D gene: NA; J gene: TRBJ1-1
CDR3 protein: CASSIQGWSTEAFF; CDR3 DNA: TGTGCCAGTAGTATACAGGGATGGAGCACTGAAGCTTTCTTT; clone size: NA; V gene: TRBV19; D gene: NA; J gene: TRBJ1-1
CDR3 protein: CASSLRVRNTEAFF; CDR3 DNA: TGTGCCAGCAGTTTGAGGGTTAGAAACACTGAAGCTTTCTTT; clone size: NA; V gene: TRBV28; D gene: NA; J gene: TRBJ1-1
CDR3 protein: CASSQDLFTGLDYGYTF; CDR3 DNA: TGTGCCAGCAGCCAAGACCTTTTCACGGGACTGGACTATGGCTACACCTTC; clone size: NA; V gene: TRBV3-1/TRBV3-2; D gene: NA; J gene: TRBJ1-2
CDR3 protein: CASSQGTGVNEKLFF; CDR3 DNA: TGTGCCAGCAGCCAAGGGACAGGGGTGAATGAAAAACTGTTTTTT; clone size: few; V gene: TRBV4-2; D gene: TRBD1; J gene: TRBJ1-4
CDR3 protein: CASKYNRGQYEQYF; CDR3 DNA: TGTGCCAGCAAATACAACAGGGGGCAGTACGAGCAGTACTTC; clone size: NA; V gene: TRBV6-5; D gene: TRBD1; J gene: TRBJ2-7
CDR3 protein: CAASTDTQYF; CDR3 DNA: TGTGCCGCGAGCACAGATACGCAGTATTTT; clone size: NA; V gene: TRBV12-3/TRBV12-4; D gene: NA; J gene: TRBJ2-3
CDR3 protein: CASSSSGGHQETQYF; CDR3 DNA: TGTGCCAGCAGTTCGTCGGGGGGACACCAAGAGACCCAGTACTTC; clone size: NA; V gene: TRBV6-2/TRBV6-3; D gene: TRBD2; J gene: TRBJ2-5
CDR3 protein: CAIYDSRDQPQHF; CDR3 DNA: TGTGCCATCTATGACAGTAGAGATCAGCCCCAGCATTTT; clone size: NA; V gene: TRBV24-1; D gene: NA; J gene: TRBJ1-5
CDR3 protein: CASSFNNRGNSPLHF; CDR3 DNA: TGTGCCAGCAGCTTTAATAACAGGGGTAATTCACCCCTCCACTTT; clone size: NA; V gene: TRBV5-6; D gene: TRBD1; J gene: TRBJ1-6
CDR3 protein: CASSWGTSGGSGELFF; CDR3 DNA: TGTGCCAGCAGCTGGGGGACTAGCGGGGGATCCGGGGAGCTGTTTTTT; clone size: once; V gene: TRBV5-4; D gene: TRBD2; J gene: TRBJ2-2
CDR3 protein: CASSQPSEIAGNTIYF; CDR3 DNA: TGTGCCAGCAGCCAGCCAAGCGAGATAGCTGGAAACACCATATATTTT; clone size: NA; V gene: TRBV3-1/TRBV3-2; D gene: NA; J gene: TRBJ1-3
CDR3 protein: CASSPGGWPQETQYF; CDR3 DNA: TGTGCCAGCAGCCCTGGGGGGTGGCCTCAAGAGACCCAGTACTTC; clone size: NA; V gene: TRBV11-2; D gene: NA; J gene: TRBJ2-5
CDR3 protein: CASSLGSGNQPQHF; CDR3 DNA: TGTGCCAGCAGTCTTGGTTCGGGCAATCAGCCCCAGCATTTT; clone size: NA; V gene: TRBV25-1; D gene: NA; J gene: TRBJ1-5
CDR3 protein: CSVDHTRGDLTDTQYF; CDR3 DNA: TGCAGCGTTGATCACACCCGGGGAGACCTCACAGATACGCAGTATTTT; clone size: NA; V gene: TRBV29-1; D gene: NA; J gene: TRBJ2-3